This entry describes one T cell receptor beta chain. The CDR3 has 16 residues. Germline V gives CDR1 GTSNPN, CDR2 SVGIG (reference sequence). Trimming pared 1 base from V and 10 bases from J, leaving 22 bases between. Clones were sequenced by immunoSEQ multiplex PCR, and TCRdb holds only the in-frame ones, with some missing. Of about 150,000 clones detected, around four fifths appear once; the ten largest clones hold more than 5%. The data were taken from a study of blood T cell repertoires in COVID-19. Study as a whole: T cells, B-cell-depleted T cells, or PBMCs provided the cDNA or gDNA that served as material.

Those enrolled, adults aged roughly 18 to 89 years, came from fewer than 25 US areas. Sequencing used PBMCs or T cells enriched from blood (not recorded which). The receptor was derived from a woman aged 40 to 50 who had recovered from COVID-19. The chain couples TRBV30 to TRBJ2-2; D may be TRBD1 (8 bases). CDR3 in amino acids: CAWSGRRDTGGVELFF. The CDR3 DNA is TGTGCCTGGAGTGGACGCCGAGACACAGGGGGGGTGGAGCTGTTTTTT. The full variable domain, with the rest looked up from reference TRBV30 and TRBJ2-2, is SQTIHQWPATLVQPVGSPLSLECTVEGTSNPNLYWYRQAAGRGLQLLFYSVGIGQISSEVPQNLSASRPQDRQFILSSKKLLLSDSGFYLCAWSGRRDTGGVELFFGEGSRLTVL.